A selection of T cell receptor beta chains follows, all from one sample in a study of T-cell memory formation after mild COVID-19. A single record per CDR3 protein comes from TCRdb applying MiXCR to the 5' RACE reads. The sample holds some 250,000 distinct CDR3 sequences, 8.5% to 9.5% seen once. Sample: PBMCs or a T cell subset sorted from them (not recorded which). Receptor source: a young man who had mild COVID-19 (a few samples of this study predate the infection). Cell type and time point are not known. Each CDR3 is given without its conserved first and last residue.

v_gene,j_gene,CDR3aa
TRBV6-5,TRBJ1-1,ASSHPMNTEAF
TRBV5-1,TRBJ2-5,ASSSGQTQETQY
TRBV18,TRBJ2-5,ASSPGIKETQY
TRBV4-2,TRBJ1-6,ASSPGAPNSPLH
TRBV20-1,TRBJ2-5,SAQTGGRETQY
TRBV2,TRBJ2-2,ASCRDWDTGELF
TRBV5-1,TRBJ2-5,ASSSGLRETQY
TRBV7-8,TRBJ2-7,ASSLRGDYEQY
TRBV12-3/TRBV12-4,TRBJ1-2,ASSPGAWYGYT
TRBV9,TRBJ1-1,ASSEHGQMNTEAF
TRBV15,TRBJ2-7,ATSRVGGGEQY
TRBV4-3,TRBJ1-1,ASRVTGNTEAF
TRBV12-3/TRBV12-4,TRBJ2-1,ASSLSLEGVQF
TRBV7-3,TRBJ2-1,ASSSTSGSSYNEQF
TRBV12-3/TRBV12-4,TRBJ2-5,ASSLELAGNQY
TRBV7-2,TRBJ2-2,ASSRSALEGGELF
TRBV24-1,TRBJ1-4,ATSEGSRGDGEKLF
TRBV29-1,TRBJ2-2,SVTMNTGELF
TRBV4-1,TRBJ2-7,ASSQDESRTGNSYEQY
TRBV7-2,TRBJ2-5,ASSLVGQGATGETQY
TRBV5-5,TRBJ2-3,ASSLETGPDTQY
TRBV4-3,TRBJ2-5,ASSQDLFQGGIHETQY
TRBV11-2,TRBJ2-5,ASSSGPEGTTQY
TRBV14,TRBJ1-1,ASSIANTEAF
TRBV5-5,TRBJ2-2,ASSLGAWSGPGSGELF
TRBV18,TRBJ1-2,ASSGQTGDGNYGYT
TRBV29-1,TRBJ1-2,SVRGDEGGYT
TRBV12-3/TRBV12-4,TRBJ1-1,ASSDNRGNTEAF
TRBV6-2/TRBV6-3,TRBJ1-5,ASSYSASSNQHQH
TRBV7-8,TRBJ2-5,ASSLDVGVTETQY
TRBV6-6,TRBJ2-6,ASSLDRGVGANVLT
TRBV12-3/TRBV12-4,TRBJ1-4,ASSLSSTNEKLF
TRBV5-6,TRBJ2-3,ASTLSTDTQY
TRBV5-1,TRBJ1-6,ASSLKVDSPLH
TRBV5-1,TRBJ2-7,ASSPTSFSRTY
TRBV7-8,TRBJ1-1,ASSLYQHAEAF
TRBV5-1,TRBJ1-4,ASSLQGAGRTNEKLF
TRBV20-1,TRBJ2-5,SARQLLGWETQY
TRBV4-1,TRBJ1-4,ASSLTSGNEKLF
TRBV12-3/TRBV12-4,TRBJ2-1,ASSLVAGGGLKHNEQF
TRBV5-5,TRBJ2-3,ASTRQPGRTDTQY
TRBV18,TRBJ1-5,ASSLQRDIQPQH
TRBV11-2,TRBJ2-2,ASSRTSSNTGELF
TRBV7-3,TRBJ2-7,ASSLRRGSAYEQY
TRBV5-1,TRBJ1-1,ASSLAENTEAF
TRBV9,TRBJ1-4,ASSVLDNPPGKLF
TRBV20-1,TRBJ1-5,SASSSDYPNQPQH
TRBV6-5,TRBJ1-1,ASSYLSREKNRAEAF
TRBV30,TRBJ1-2,AWSVTLENINGYT
TRBV5-1,TRBJ2-1,ASGFRGPPQF
TRBV27,TRBJ2-5,ASSLGKTSGGATETQY
TRBV29-1,TRBJ2-2,SAVVGAYTGELF
TRBV27,TRBJ2-6,ASSFGTGGAGANVLT
TRBV7-9,TRBJ2-7,ASSFTGGGHEQY
TRBV7-3,TRBJ1-2,ASSLQGNHGYT
TRBV28,TRBJ2-1,ASSSGTWGSYNEQF
TRBV28,TRBJ2-4,ASRNPGAKNIQY
TRBV4-2,TRBJ1-2,ASSHAPGAGYGYT